One and the same sample provided the 24 T cell receptor beta chains below, sequenced in a study of blood T cell repertoires in COVID-19. Assay used: immunoSEQ multiplex PCR; TCRdb lists only in-frame clones, some missing. In the table there are 150,000 or so clones, about 87% of which are singletons. The sequenced sample was peripheral blood. The source is an elderly man with acute or convalescent COVID-19.

The chain combines TRBV3-1 (or the pseudogene TRBV3-2) with TRBJ1-5; D gene uncertain. The V end lost 1 base, the J end lost 9 bases, and 13 bases lay between the germline ends. In germline, CDR1 is LGHDT, CDR2 YNNKEL (reference sequence). The CDR3 is 14 amino acids. CDR3 coding DNA: TGTGCCAGCAGCCAAGCGTACATTGAAACGCCCCAGCATTTT. Its translation: CASSQAYIETPQHF.

The V call is TRBV3-1 (or the pseudogene TRBV3-2), the J call TRBJ2-2, with D possibly matching TRBD1 (5 bases). The CDR3 is 15 residues long. The V gene's germline CDR1 is LGHDT and CDR2 YNNKEL (reference sequence). Trimming shortened V by 4 bases and J by 0 bases, and 9 bases separated the two germline ends. CDR3: CASSRGGANTGELFF. In DNA, the CDR3 is TGTGCCAGCAGCCGGGGCGGTGCGAACACCGGGGAGCTGTTTTTT.

The gene calls are TRBV29-1 and TRBJ1-2; D is undetermined. The ends were cut back, 3 bases at V and 0 bases at J, with 8 bases in the middle. CDR1 is SQVTM and CDR2 is ANQGSEA in the germline V gene. The CDR3 has 13 amino acids. The CDR3 DNA reads as TGCAGCGTTGAGGTTTCAGCTAACTATGGCTACACCTTC. Translated, it gives CSVEVSANYGYTF. The full variable domain, its missing parts supplied by reference TRBV29-1 and TRBJ1-2, is SAVISQKPSRDICQRGTSLTIQCQVDSQVTMMFWYRQQPGQSLTLIATANQGSEATYESGFVIDKFPISRPNLTFSTLTVSNMSPEDSSIYLCSVEVSANYGYTFGSGTRLTVV.

The CDR3 loop reads CASSKQGAGQPQHF. In DNA, the CDR3 is TGTGCCAGCTCAAAACAGGGGGCTGGTCAGCCCCAGCATTTT. The chain carries TRBV18 and TRBJ1-5; TRBD1 agrees at 9 bases. This CDR3 is 14 amino acids long. Trimming removed 5 bases from V and 6 bases from J; junction bases left unmatched: 5. From germline, CDR1 is KGHSH and CDR2 LQKENI. Looking up the rest from reference TRBV18 and TRBJ1-5 gives the full variable domain: NAGVMQNPRHLVRRRGQEARLRCSPMKGHSHVYWYRQLPEEGLKFMVYLQKENIIDESGMPKERFSAEFPKEGPSILRIQQVVRGDSAAYFCASSKQGAGQPQHFGDGTRLSIL.

The rearrangement links TRBV6-1 to TRBJ2-5; 12 positions match TRBD2. CDR3 length equals 19 residues. Germline-derived CDR1 and CDR2 are MNHNS and SASEGT. V shed 2 bases, J shed 4 bases, and the junction held 14 bases outside the gene matches. Written as DNA, the CDR3 is TGTGCCAGCAGTGAATCCCCCGGGACTAGCGGGTTGGGTATAGAGACCCAGTACTTC. This gives the protein CASSESPGTSGLGIETQYF.

Here the CDR3 DNA reads TGTGCCAGCAGCTCAAATGGACACTCAACTAATGAAAAACTGTTTTTT. It yields the protein CASSSNGHSTNEKLFF. This chain uses TRBV5-4 with TRBJ1-4; possibly TRBD1 for D (5 bases). The V end lost 3 bases, the J end lost 0 bases, and 12 bases lay between the germline ends. The CDR3 is made up of 16 amino acids. Germline V gene sequence: CDR1 SGHNT, CDR2 YYREEE (reference sequence). The full variable domain, in which reference TRBV5-4 and TRBJ1-4 provide the parts outside the CDR3, is ETGVTQSPTHLIKTRGQQVTLRCSSQSGHNTVSWYQQALGQGPQFIFQYYREEENGRGNFPPRFSGLQFPNYSSELNVNALELDDSALYLCASSSNGHSTNEKLFFGSGTQLSVL.

The chain combines TRBV6-5 with TRBJ2-3; D remains unclear. The germline V gene has CDR1 MNHEY and CDR2 SVGAGI. Trimming removed 4 bases at V and 6 bases at J, with 14 bases between. The CDR3 extends over 14 amino acids. The CDR3: CASSLTDLRDTQYF. In DNA, the CDR3 is TGTGCCAGCAGTTTGACCGATCTCAGGGATACGCAGTATTTT.

The CDR3 nucleotides read TGCAGTGCTAGTGGGCTAGCCTACGAGCAGTACTTC. Translation: CSASGLAYEQYF. This chain links TRBV20-1 with TRBJ2-7; D is ambiguous. Trimming stripped 3 bases from V and 2 bases from J, with 8 bases between. In germline, CDR1 is DFQATT, CDR2 SNEGSKA (reference sequence). This CDR3 has 12 residues.

The genes are TRBV14 and TRBJ1-2; the match to TRBD1 covers 9 bases. The CDR3 covers 13 residues. After removal of 4 bases from V and 7 bases from J, the junction contained 4 bases not matched to a gene. The germline CDR1 and CDR2 sequences are SGHDN and FVKESK. The CDR3 spells CASSPTGGIGYTF. CDR3 coding DNA: TGTGCCAGCAGCCCAACAGGGGGCATTGGCTACACCTTC.

The chain links TRBV6-5 to TRBJ1-2; 8 bases map to TRBD1. Germline trimming cut 7 bases from V and 12 bases from J; bases unmatched to any gene: 10. CDR1 and CDR2 from the germline V gene are MNHEY and SVGAGI. The CDR3 is made up of 12 amino acids. CDR3 amino acids: CASNLNRGRNTF. CDR3 bases: TGTGCCAGCAACCTCAACAGGGGGAGAAACACCTTC.

This clone appeared once. The rearrangement links TRBV5-1 to TRBJ1-1; D is possibly TRBD1 (5 bases). The CDR3 is made up of 13 amino acids. Per the germline V gene, CDR1 is SGHRS and CDR2 is YFSETQ. V lost 3 bases, J lost 3 bases, and 9 bases lay in between. The chain's CDR3 is CASSSGDDTEAFF. CDR3 bases: TGCGCCAGCAGCTCGGGGGACGACACTGAAGCTTTCTTT.

This clone has more than one count but fewer than ten. CDR3: CASSLGGGSYNEQFF. The CDR3 DNA reads as TGTGCCAGCAGCTTGGGAGGGGGATCCTACAATGAGCAGTTCTTC. This chain joins TRBV5-5 and TRBJ2-1; a possible D gene is TRBD1 (6 bases). Germline-derived CDR1 and CDR2 are SGHKS and YYEKEE (reference sequence). The CDR3 is made up of 15 amino acids. Between the trimmed V and J ends, which lost 0 bases and 1 base, there was a span of 8 bases.

This clone was counted a single time. This chain uses TRBV6-1 with TRBJ1-5; D is ambiguous. This CDR3 contains 14 residues. The germline CDR1 and CDR2 sequences are MNHNS and SASEGT. Trimming removed 1 base at V and 2 bases at J, with 6 bases between. In DNA form, the CDR3 reads TGTGCCAGCAGTGAAGGAGGTGGCAATCAGCCCCAGCATTTT. It codes for CASSEGGGNQPQHF.

CDR3 amino acids: CSGGESSTWGEQFF. The CDR3 region has the DNA TGCAGCGGGGGAGAGTCTAGCACATGGGGTGAGCAGTTCTTC. The chain is built from TRBV29-1 and TRBJ2-1; possibly TRBD2 for D (5 bases). CDR3 length: 14 residues. With 7 bases removed from V and 9 bases from J, the gap between germline ends came to 22 bases. CDR1 SQVTM and CDR2 ANQGSEA come from the germline V gene.

This clone was picked up a small number of times. This chain joins TRBV5-5 and TRBJ2-1; D is perhaps TRBD2 (5 bases). V dropped 4 bases and J dropped 4 bases, with 15 bases sitting between them. Germline V gives CDR1 SGHKS, CDR2 YYEKEE (reference sequence). This CDR3 is 15 amino acids long. The CDR3 loop is CASSLTSGFYNEQFF. As DNA, the CDR3 is TGTGCCAGCAGCCTGACATCGGGGTTTTACAATGAGCAGTTCTTC. Full variable domain (remainder filled in from reference TRBV5-5 and TRBJ2-1): DAGVTQSPTHLIKTRGQQVTLRCSPISGHKSVSWYQQVLGQGPQFIFQYYEKEERGRGNFPDRFSARQFPNYSSELNVNALLLGDSALYLCASSLTSGFYNEQFFGPGTRLTVL.

This clone occurred once. This chain links TRBV29-1 with TRBJ2-1, with a tentative D call TRBD1 (6 bases). CDR1 is SQVTM, CDR2 ANQGSEA, per germline. The CDR3 consists of 12 residues. The germline V and J ends were trimmed by 5 bases and 12 bases, with 17 bases remaining between them. As DNA, the CDR3 is TGCAGCGTTATGACAGGTAGAGGACCGCAGTTCTTC. This gives the protein CSVMTGRGPQFF.

The CDR3: CASSLLAGRTDTQYF. The CDR3 DNA reads as TGTGCCAGCAGCTTGTTAGCGGGGAGGACAGATACGCAGTATTTT. This chain links TRBV5-5 with TRBJ2-3; the match to TRBD2 covers 8 bases. Germline CDR1 is SGHKS and CDR2 is YYEKEE (reference sequence). With V trimmed by 1 base and J by 3 bases, 4 bases remained unmatched. The CDR3 has 15 amino acids.

J is TRBJ2-3 and V is TRBV21-1; the listed D gene, TRBD1, was not tested against the DNA. TRBV21-1 is reported as a pseudogene. This CDR3 comprises 16 residues. Written as DNA, the CDR3 is TGTGCCAGCAGCAAAAGGACAGGTCTTAGCACAGATACGCAGTATTTT. This translates into CASSKRTGLSTDTQYF.

This chain joins TRBV5-6 and TRBJ1-5, with 7 nucleotides matching TRBD1. The CDR3 length is 16 residues. Germline assignment: CDR1 SGHDT and CDR2 YYEEEE. The J segment lost 0 bases and the V segment lost 1 base, leaving 4 bases of the junction unmatched. The CDR3 region is CASSLWGQHSNQPQHF. For the CDR3, the DNA is TGTGCCAGCAGCTTGTGGGGACAGCATAGCAATCAGCCCCAGCATTTT.

V and J are TRBV10-3 and TRBJ1-1; weak D call: TRBD1 (5 bases). The CDR3 is 13 residues long. The ends were cut back, 3 bases at V and 0 bases at J, with 5 bases in the middle. Germline CDR1 ENHRY, CDR2 SYGVKD. CDR3: CAISDRVNTEAFF. In nucleotides, the CDR3 is TGTGCCATCAGTGACAGGGTGAACACTGAAGCTTTCTTT.

This chain links TRBV11-2 with TRBJ2-5; 8 nucleotides match TRBD2. This CDR3 has 16 residues. J was trimmed by 1 base and V by 3 bases; bases with no gene match: 7. From germline, CDR1 is SGHAT and CDR2 FQNNGV. CDR3 amino acids: CASSFLLAGTQETQYF. The CDR3, as DNA: TGTGCCAGCAGCTTTCTGCTAGCGGGCACCCAAGAGACCCAGTACTTC. Complete variable domain (other parts from reference TRBV11-2 and TRBJ2-5): EAGVAQSPRYKIIEKRQSVAFWCNPISGHATLYWYQQILGQGPKLLIQFQNNGVVDDSQLPKDRFSAERLKGVDSTLKIQPAKLEDSAVYLCASSFLLAGTQETQYFGPGTRLLVL.

The chain couples TRBV9 to TRBJ1-6; 7 positions agree with TRBD1. The junction had 11 bases not matched to a gene; V was cut back by 4 bases and J by 7 bases. CDR3 size: 16 residues. CDR1 is SGDLS, CDR2 YYNGEE, per germline. The CDR3 DNA sequence: TGTGCCAGCAGCAGCCAACCCGGGACAGCGAATTCACCCCTCCACTTT. This encodes CASSSQPGTANSPLHF.

This clone was seen a few times. The chain couples TRBV5-1 to TRBJ1-4; D is perhaps TRBD1 (6 bases). V lost 4 bases to trimming and J lost 7 bases, with 17 bases between them. The CDR3 contains 15 residues. Germline V gives CDR1 SGHRS, CDR2 YFSETQ. CDR3 amino acids: CASSGAVQGSEKLFF. The CDR3 DNA sequence: TGCGCCAGCAGCGGCGCCGTACAGGGAAGTGAAAAACTGTTTTTT.

This chain links TRBV29-1 with TRBJ1-2; D gene ambiguous. Germline V gene data show CDR1 as SQVTM and CDR2 as ANQGSEA. This CDR3 is 11 amino acids long. V was trimmed by 8 bases and J by 6 bases, leaving 13 bases between them. The CDR3 reads CSSYSSHGYTF. The DNA of the CDR3 is TGCAGCTCCTACAGCAGTCATGGCTACACCTTC.